The 2 T cell receptor beta chains below come from one sample, sequenced in a study of cytomegalovirus exposure and HLA in healthy donors. Amplification used 60 Vbeta primers and 13 Jbeta primers. Assay: immunoSEQ multiplex PCR; the TCRdb copy retains only in-frame clones and omits some. Among 73,000 or so clones listed, just over 75% were seen once. Sequencing was performed on PBMCs. The receptors were gathered from a man between 45 and 60 years old in good health and CMV-seronegative.

The chain couples TRBV19 to TRBJ2-5; D is uncertain. Trimming stripped 6 bases from V and 2 bases from J, with 13 bases between. Per germline, CDR1 LNHDA and CDR2 SQIVND (reference sequence). CDR3 size: 14 residues. CDR3 amino acids: CASSIPLNQETQYF. The CDR3 DNA follows: TGTGCCAGTAGCATCCCACTGAATCAAGAGACCCAGTACTTC.

The chain carries TRBV6-5 and TRBJ2-7, with D possibly matching TRBD1 (5 bases). CDR3 length: 14 residues. Per the germline V gene, CDR1 is MNHEY and CDR2 is SVGAGI. With 3 bases removed from V and 6 bases from J, the gap between germline ends came to 15 bases. The CDR3 loop is CASSYRQRGSEQYF. The CDR3 coding sequence is TGTGCCAGCAGTTATCGACAGCGAGGCTCCGAGCAGTACTTC.